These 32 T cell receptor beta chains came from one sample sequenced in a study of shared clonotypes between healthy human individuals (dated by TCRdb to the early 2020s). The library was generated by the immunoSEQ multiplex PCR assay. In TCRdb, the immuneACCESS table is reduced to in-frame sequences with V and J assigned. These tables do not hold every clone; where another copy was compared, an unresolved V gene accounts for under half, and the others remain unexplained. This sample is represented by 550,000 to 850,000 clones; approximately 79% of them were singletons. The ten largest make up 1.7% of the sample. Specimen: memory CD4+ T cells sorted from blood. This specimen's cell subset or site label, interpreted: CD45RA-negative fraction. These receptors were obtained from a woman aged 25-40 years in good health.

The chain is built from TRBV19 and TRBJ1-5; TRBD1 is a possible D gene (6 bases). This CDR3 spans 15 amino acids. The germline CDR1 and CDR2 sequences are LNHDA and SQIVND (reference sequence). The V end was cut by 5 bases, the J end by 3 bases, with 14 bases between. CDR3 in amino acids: CASSLQGLANQPQHF. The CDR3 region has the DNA TGTGCCAGTAGTCTACAGGGTCTCGCCAATCAGCCCCAGCATTTT.

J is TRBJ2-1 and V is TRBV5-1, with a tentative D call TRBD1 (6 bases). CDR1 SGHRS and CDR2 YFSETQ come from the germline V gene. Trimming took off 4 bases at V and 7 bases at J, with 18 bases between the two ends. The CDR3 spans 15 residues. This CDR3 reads CASSQQGGEWNEQFF. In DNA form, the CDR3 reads TGCGCCAGCAGCCAACAGGGTGGAGAATGGAATGAGCAGTTCTTC.

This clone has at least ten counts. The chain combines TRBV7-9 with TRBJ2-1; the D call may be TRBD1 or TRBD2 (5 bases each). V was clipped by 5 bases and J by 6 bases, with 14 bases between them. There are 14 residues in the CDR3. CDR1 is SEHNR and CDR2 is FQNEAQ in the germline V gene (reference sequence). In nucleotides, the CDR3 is TGTGCCAGCAGCACCGGGACGCCGCCCAATGAGCAGTTCTTC. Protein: CASSTGTPPNEQFF.

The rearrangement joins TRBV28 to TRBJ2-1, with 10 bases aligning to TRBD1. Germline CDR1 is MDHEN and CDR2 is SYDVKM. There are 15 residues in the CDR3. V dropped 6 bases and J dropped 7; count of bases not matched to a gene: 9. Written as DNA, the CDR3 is TGTGCCAGCAGGGATTCCGGGACAGGGGTTAATGAGCAGTTCTTC. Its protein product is CASRDSGTGVNEQFF. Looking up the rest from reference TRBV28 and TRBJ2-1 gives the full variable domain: DVKVTQSSRYLVKRTGEKVFLECVQDMDHENMFWYRQDPGLGLRLIYFSYDVKMKEKGDIPEGYSVSREKKERFSLILESASTNQTSMYLCASRDSGTGVNEQFFGPGTRLTVL.

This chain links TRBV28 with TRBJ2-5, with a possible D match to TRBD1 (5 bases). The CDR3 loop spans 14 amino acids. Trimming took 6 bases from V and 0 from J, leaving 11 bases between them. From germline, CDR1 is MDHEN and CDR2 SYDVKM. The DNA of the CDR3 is TGTGCCAGCAGGAGAGGACACAACCAAGAGACCCAGTACTTC. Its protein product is CASRRGHNQETQYF.

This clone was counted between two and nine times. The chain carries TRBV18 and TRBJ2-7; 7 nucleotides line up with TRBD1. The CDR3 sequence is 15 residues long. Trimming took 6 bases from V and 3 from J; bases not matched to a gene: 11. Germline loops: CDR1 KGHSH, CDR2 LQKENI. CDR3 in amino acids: CASSGSTGWLYEQYF. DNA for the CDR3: TGTGCCAGCTCGGGTTCGACAGGGTGGCTCTACGAGCAGTACTTC.

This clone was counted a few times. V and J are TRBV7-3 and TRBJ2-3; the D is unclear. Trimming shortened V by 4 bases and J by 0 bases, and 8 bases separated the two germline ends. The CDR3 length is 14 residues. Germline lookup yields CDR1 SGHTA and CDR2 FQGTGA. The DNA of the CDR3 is TGTGCCAGCAGCTCCGTCGAGAGCACAGATACGCAGTATTTT. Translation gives CASSSVESTDTQYF.

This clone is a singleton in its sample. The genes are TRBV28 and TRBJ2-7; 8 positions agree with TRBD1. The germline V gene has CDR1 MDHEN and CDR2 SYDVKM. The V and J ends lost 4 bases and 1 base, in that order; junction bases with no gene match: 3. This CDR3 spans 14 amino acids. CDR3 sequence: CASSSGQGSYEQYF. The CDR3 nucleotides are TGTGCCAGCAGTTCCGGACAGGGATCCTACGAGCAGTACTTC. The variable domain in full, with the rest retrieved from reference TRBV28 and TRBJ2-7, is DVKVTQSSRYLVKRTGEKVFLECVQDMDHENMFWYRQDPGLGLRLIYFSYDVKMKEKGDIPEGYSVSREKKERFSLILESASTNQTSMYLCASSSGQGSYEQYFGPGTRLTVT.

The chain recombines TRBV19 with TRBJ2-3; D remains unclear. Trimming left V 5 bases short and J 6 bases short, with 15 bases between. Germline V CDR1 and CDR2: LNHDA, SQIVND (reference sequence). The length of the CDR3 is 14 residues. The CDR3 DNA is TGTGCCAGTAGTCTTGAAAGGGATACGGATACGCAGTATTTT. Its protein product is CASSLERDTDTQYF.

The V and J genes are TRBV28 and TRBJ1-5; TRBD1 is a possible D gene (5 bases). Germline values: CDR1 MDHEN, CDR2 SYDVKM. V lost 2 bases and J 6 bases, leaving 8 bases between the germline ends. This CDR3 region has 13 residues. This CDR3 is CASSLPQGQPQHF. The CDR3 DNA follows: TGTGCCAGCAGTTTACCGCAGGGTCAGCCCCAGCATTTT.

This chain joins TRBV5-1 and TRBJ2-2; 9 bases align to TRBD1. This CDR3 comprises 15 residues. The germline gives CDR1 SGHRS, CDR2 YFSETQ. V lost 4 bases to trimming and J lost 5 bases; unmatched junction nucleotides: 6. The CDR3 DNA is TGCGCCAGCAGCGCCCGGACAGGGGCGACCGGGGAGCTGTTTTTT. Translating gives CASSARTGATGELFF.

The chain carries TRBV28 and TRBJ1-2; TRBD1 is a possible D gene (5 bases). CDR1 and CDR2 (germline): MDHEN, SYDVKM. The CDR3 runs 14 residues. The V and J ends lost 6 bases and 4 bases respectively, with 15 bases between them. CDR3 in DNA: TGTGCCAGCAGCGCCGTCCAGGGCCCCTATGGCTACACCTTC. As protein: CASSAVQGPYGYTF.

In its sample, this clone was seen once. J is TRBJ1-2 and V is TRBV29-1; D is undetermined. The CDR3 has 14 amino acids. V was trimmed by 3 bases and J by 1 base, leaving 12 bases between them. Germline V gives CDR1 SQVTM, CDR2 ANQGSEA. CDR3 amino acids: CSVERAELNYGYTF. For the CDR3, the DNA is TGCAGCGTTGAGAGGGCAGAGCTTAACTATGGCTACACCTTC. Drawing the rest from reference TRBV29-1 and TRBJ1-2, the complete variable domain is SAVISQKPSRDICQRGTSLTIQCQVDSQVTMMFWYRQQPGQSLTLIATANQGSEATYESGFVIDKFPISRPNLTFSTLTVSNMSPEDSSIYLCSVERAELNYGYTFGSGTRLTVV.

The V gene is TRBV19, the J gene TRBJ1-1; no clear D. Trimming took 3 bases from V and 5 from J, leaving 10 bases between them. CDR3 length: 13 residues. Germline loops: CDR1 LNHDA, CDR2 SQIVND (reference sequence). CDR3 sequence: CASSIGVWTEAFF. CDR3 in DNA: TGTGCCAGTAGTATCGGGGTATGGACTGAAGCTTTCTTT.

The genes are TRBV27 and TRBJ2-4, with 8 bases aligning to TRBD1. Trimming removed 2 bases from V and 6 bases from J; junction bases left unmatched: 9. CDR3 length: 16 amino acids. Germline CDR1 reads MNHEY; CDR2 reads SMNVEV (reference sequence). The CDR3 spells CASSLLSTGGGNIQYF. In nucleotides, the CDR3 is TGTGCCAGCAGTTTACTGAGTACAGGGGGTGGAAACATTCAGTACTTC.

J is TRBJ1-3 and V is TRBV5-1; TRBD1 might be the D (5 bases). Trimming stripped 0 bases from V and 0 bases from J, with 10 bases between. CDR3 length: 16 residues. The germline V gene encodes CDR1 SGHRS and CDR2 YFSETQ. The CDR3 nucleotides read TGCGCCAGCAGCTTGGGATTGACAGTCTCTGGAAACACCATATATTTT. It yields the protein CASSLGLTVSGNTIYF.

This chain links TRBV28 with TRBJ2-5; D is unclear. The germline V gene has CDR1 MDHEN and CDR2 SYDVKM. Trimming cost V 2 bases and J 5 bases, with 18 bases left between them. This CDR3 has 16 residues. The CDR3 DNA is TGTGCCAGCAGTTTAAGTGCATTGGGCCGTGCGGAGACCCAGTACTTC. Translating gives CASSLSALGRAETQYF.

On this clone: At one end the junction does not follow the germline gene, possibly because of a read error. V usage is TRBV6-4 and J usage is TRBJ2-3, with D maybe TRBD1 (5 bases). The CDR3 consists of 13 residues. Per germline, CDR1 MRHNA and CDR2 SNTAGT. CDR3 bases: TGTGCCAGCAGTGTCGAGGAAGGGGCGCCGACAACTTTT. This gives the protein CASSVEEGAPTTF.

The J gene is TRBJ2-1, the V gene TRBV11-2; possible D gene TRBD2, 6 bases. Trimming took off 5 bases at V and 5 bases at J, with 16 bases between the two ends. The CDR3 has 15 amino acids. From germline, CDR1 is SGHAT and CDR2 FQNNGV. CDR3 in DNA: TGTGCCAGCAGCCATGGGGGGACCGATCACAATGAGCAGTTCTTC. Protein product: CASSHGGTDHNEQFF.

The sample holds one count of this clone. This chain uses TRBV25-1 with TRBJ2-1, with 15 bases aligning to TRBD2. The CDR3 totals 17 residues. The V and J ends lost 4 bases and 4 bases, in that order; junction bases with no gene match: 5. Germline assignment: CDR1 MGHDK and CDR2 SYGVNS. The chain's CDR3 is CASSVGTSGRLYNEQFF. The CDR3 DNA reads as TGTGCCAGCAGTGTCGGGACTAGCGGGAGGTTATACAATGAGCAGTTCTTC.

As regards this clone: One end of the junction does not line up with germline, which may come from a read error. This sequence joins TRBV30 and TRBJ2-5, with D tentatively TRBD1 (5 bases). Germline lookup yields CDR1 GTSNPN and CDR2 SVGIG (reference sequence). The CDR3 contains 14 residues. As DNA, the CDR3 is TGTGCCTGGAGAGTGCCAGGGCCCCAAGGGACCCAGTACTTC. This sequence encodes CAWRVPGPQGTQYF.

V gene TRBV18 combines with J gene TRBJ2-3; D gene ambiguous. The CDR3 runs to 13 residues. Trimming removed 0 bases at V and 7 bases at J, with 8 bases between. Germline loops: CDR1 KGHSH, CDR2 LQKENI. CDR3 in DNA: TGTGCCAGCTCACCACCGCAAGGCTATACGCAGTATTTT. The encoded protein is CASSPPQGYTQYF.

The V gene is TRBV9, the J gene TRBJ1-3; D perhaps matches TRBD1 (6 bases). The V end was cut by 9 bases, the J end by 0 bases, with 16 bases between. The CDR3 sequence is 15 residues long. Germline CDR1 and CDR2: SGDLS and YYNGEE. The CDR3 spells CATLEGDRSGNTIYF. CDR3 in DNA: TGTGCCACCCTGGAGGGGGACCGCTCTGGAAACACCATATATTTT.

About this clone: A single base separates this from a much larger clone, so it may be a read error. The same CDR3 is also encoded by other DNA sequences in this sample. CDR3 in amino acids: CASSLQRDTEAFF. The CDR3, as DNA: TGTGCCAGCAGCCTTCAACGGGACACTGAAGCTTTCTTT. V gene TRBV7-2 combines with J gene TRBJ1-1; D gene uncertain. CDR3 length: 13 residues. Trimming took 5 bases from V and 3 from J, leaving 10 bases between them. CDR1 is SGHTA and CDR2 is FQGNSA in the germline V gene. Together with reference TRBV7-2 and TRBJ1-1, the CDR3 gives the full variable domain: GAGVSQSPSNKVTEKGKDVELRCDPISGHTALYWYRQSLGQGLEFLIYFQGNSAPDKSGLPSDRFSAERTGGSVSTLTIQRTQQEDSAVYLCASSLQRDTEAFFGQGTRLTVV.

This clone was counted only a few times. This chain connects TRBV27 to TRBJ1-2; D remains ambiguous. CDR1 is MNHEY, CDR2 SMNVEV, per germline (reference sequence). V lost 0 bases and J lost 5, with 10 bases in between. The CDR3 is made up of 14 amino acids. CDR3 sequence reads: CASSLSRDVYGYTF. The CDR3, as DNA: TGTGCCAGCAGTTTATCACGGGATGTTTATGGCTACACCTTC.

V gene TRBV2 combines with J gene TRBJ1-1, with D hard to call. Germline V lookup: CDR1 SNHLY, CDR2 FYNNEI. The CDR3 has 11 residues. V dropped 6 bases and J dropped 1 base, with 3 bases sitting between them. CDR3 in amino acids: CASRENTEAFF. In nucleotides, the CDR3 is TGTGCCAGCAGAGAGAACACTGAAGCTTTCTTT.

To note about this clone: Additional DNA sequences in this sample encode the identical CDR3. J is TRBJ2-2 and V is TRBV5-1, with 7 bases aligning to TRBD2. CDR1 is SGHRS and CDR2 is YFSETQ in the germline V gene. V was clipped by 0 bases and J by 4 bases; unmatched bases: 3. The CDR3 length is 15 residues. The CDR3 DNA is TGCGCCAGCAGCTTGGGACTAGCAATCACCGGGGAGCTGTTTTTT. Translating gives CASSLGLAITGELFF.

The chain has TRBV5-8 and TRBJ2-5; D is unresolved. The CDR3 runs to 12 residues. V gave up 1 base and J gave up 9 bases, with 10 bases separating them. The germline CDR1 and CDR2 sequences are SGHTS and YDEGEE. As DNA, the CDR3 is TGTGCCAGCAGCTTGCTCGACAACCCCCAGTACTTC. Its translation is CASSLLDNPQYF. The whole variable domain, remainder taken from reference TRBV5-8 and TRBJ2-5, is EAGVTQSPTHLIKTRGQQATLRCSPISGHTSVYWYQQALGLGLQFLLWYDEGEERNRGNFPPRFSGRQFPNYSSELNVNALELEDSALYLCASSLLDNPQYFGPGTRLLVL.

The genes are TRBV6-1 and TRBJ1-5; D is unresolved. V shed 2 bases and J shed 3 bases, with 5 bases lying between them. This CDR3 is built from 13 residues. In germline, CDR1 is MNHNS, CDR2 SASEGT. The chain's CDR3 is CASSESYNQPQHF. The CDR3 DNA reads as TGTGCCAGCAGTGAATCTTACAATCAGCCCCAGCATTTT.

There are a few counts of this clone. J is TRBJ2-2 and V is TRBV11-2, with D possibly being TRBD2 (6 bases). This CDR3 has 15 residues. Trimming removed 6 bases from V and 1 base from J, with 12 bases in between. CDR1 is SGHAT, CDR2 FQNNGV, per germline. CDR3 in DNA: TGTGCCAGCAGTTCCCGGGAGATGAACACCGGGGAGCTGTTTTTT. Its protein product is CASSSREMNTGELFF.

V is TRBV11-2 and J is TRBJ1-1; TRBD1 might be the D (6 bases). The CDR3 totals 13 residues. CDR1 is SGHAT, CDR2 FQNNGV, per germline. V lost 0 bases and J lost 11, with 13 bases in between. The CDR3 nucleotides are TGTGCCAGCAGCTTAGATCGGGGGCAGGGGGCTTTCTTT. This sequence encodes CASSLDRGQGAFF.

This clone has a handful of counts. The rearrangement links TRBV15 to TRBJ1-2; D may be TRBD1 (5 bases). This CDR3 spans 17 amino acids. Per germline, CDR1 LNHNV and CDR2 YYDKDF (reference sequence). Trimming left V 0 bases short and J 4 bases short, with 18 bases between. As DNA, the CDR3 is TGTGCCACCAGCAGAGATCTGTTCGTAGGGGCCCCCTATGGCTACACCTTC. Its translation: CATSRDLFVGAPYGYTF. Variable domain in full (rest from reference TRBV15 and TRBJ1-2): DAMVIQNPRYQVTQFGKPVTLSCSQTLNHNVMYWYQQKSSQAPKLLFHYYDKDFNNEADTPDNFQSRRPNTSFCFLDIRSPGLGDTAMYLCATSRDLFVGAPYGYTFGSGTRLTVV.